This T cell receptor (beta chain) was recorded in a study of blood T cell repertoires in COVID-19. The protocol was immunoSEQ multiplex PCR, while the TCRdb copy is restricted to in-frame clones and leaves out a portion. The sample records 300,000 to 350,000 clones, about nine tenths being singletons. Germline-derived CDR1 and CDR2 are KGHDR and SFDVKD. J lost 0 bases, V lost 7 bases, and 3 bases had no gene match. This CDR3 region has 15 residues. The receptor comes from a man between 18 and 35 years old with active or convalescent COVID-19. The specimen was peripheral blood. This chain uses TRBV24-1 with TRBJ2-2, with 8 bases identical to TRBD2. The CDR3 region is CATSRGGTNTGELFF. The CDR3 nucleotides read TGTGCCACCAGCCGCGGGGGGACGAACACCGGGGAGCTGTTTTTT.